Reported below is one T cell receptor beta chain. This record belongs to a study of T cells in Graves' hyperthyroidism and ophthalmopathy. Amplification yielded TCR beta CDR3 regions, with RNA transcripts as the source. A first-round RT-PCR of the TCR CDR3 used the HTBI primer set. In TCRdb, the multiplex PCR reads were re-called with MiXCR into one record per CDR3 protein. This table has around 290,000 distinct CDR3 sequences, about 17% appearing once. Trimming took off 4 bases at V and 2 bases at J, with 8 bases between the two ends. The CDR3 has 13 amino acids. Germline assignment: CDR1 SGHAT and CDR2 FQDESV (reference sequence).

The clonotype comes from a woman in her sixties or seventies with Graves' ophthalmopathy. V gene TRBV11-1 combines with J gene TRBJ1-1; D remains unclear. The source material was blood. CDR3 DNA sequence: TGTGCCAGCAGCTCGCAGGATAACACTGAAGCTTTCTTT. Translation gives CASSSQDNTEAFF.